What follows are 29 T cell receptor beta chains derived from one specimen sequenced in a study of blood T cells in healthy people across ages. Then a second PCR, running about 7 to 11 cycles, was carried out with a sample-barcoded 5' primer and a J-beta primer mix. TCRdb recomputed calls from the 5' RACE reads with MiXCR, one row per CDR3 protein. Of hundreds of thousands of distinct CDR3 sequences listed, approximately 25% are singletons. This sample was also put to use in a study of T cells of mothers and their children.

The material sequenced was blood. Receptors originate from a boy younger than 18 in good health.

The chain combines TRBV4-2 with TRBJ1-4, with 7 bases identical to TRBD1. The CDR3 runs 16 residues. Germline lookup yields CDR1 LGHNA and CDR2 YNFKEQ. Germline trimming cut 3 bases from V and 5 bases from J; bases unmatched to any gene: 9. The CDR3, as DNA: TGTGCCAGCAGCCAGAAACCGGGACAGCTAAATGAAAAACTGTTTTTT. Its protein is CASSQKPGQLNEKLFF.

In its sample, this clonotype was seen a few times. An end of the junction does not agree with germline; a read error may underlie this. The rearrangement links TRBV9 to TRBJ2-7; tentatively, D is TRBD1 or TRBD2 (6 bases each). Germline CDR1 reads SGDLS; CDR2 reads YYNGEE. The CDR3 runs 12 residues. The CDR3 loop is CASTGAAYEQHF. CDR3 DNA sequence: TGTGCCAGCACGGGGGCTGCCTACGAGCAGCACTTC. Variable domain in full (rest from reference TRBV9 and TRBJ2-7): DSGVTQTPKHLITATGQRVTLRCSPRSGDLSVYWYQQSLDQGLQFLIQYYNGEERAKGNILERFSAQQFPDLHSELNLSSLELGDSALYFCASTGAAYEQHFGPGTRLTVT.

This clonotype was seen a few times. The chain has TRBV29-1 and TRBJ2-7, with 11 nucleotides matching TRBD1. The CDR3 runs 13 residues. The V gene end was trimmed by 4 bases and the J gene end by 5 bases; junction bases not matched to a gene: 4. Looked up from germline, CDR1 is SQVTM and CDR2 is ANQGSEA. CDR3 DNA sequence: TGCAGCGTTGGGACAGGGGGCAGTAACGAGCAGTACTTC. This sequence encodes CSVGTGGSNEQYF.

The V call is TRBV20-1, the J call TRBJ1-4; a possible D gene is TRBD1 (6 bases). The CDR3 totals 15 residues. The germline CDR1 and CDR2 sequences are DFQATT and SNEGSKA (reference sequence). V was pared by 0 bases and J by 6 bases, with 14 bases between. In DNA, the CDR3 is TGCAGTGCTAGAGATGGTCAGGGGATGTATGAAAAACTGTTTTTT. Amino acid sequence: CSARDGQGMYEKLFF.

The sample holds one count of this clonotype. The genes are TRBV6-1 and TRBJ2-2; 11 bases line up with TRBD2. CDR1 and CDR2 from the germline V gene are MNHNS and SASEGT. V lost 5 bases, J lost 6 bases, and 14 bases stayed unmatched. This CDR3 spans 18 amino acids. The CDR3 spells CASSIAGLAVSTAGELFF. The CDR3 nucleotides read TGTGCCAGCAGTATCGCGGGACTAGCGGTCTCGACGGCCGGGGAGCTGTTTTTT.

The chain employs TRBV7-2 and TRBJ2-7; TRBD1 agrees at 8 bases. Per the germline V gene, CDR1 is SGHTA and CDR2 is FQGNSA. V shed 1 base and J 6 bases; nucleotides not matched to a gene: 14. CDR3 length: 17 residues. For the CDR3, the DNA is TGTGCCAGCAGCTTAGTAGAAACCCGGGACAGGACCCCCGAGCAGTACTTC. Its translation: CASSLVETRDRTPEQYF.

V and J are TRBV3-1 and TRBJ1-3; no firm D call. The length of the CDR3 is 14 residues. Germline V gene sequence: CDR1 LGHDT, CDR2 YNNKEL (reference sequence). V dropped 4 bases and J dropped 0 bases, with 7 bases sitting between them. The CDR3: CASSPDNSGNTIYF. The CDR3 coding sequence is TGTGCCAGCAGCCCCGACAACTCTGGAAACACCATATATTTT.

This clonotype was counted only a few times. This sequence joins TRBV7-8 and TRBJ2-7; TRBD2 might be the D (6 bases). CDR3 size: 18 residues. Germline-derived CDR1 and CDR2 are SGHVS and FQNEAQ. V was cut by 2 bases and J by 2 bases, with 22 bases left in between. The CDR3 sequence is CASSLLKAARGEAYEQYF. CDR3 coding DNA: TGTGCCAGCAGCTTACTGAAGGCGGCGCGGGGAGAGGCCTACGAGCAGTACTTC.

DNA for the CDR3: TGTGCCAGCAGCGGCACCGCGGGTGCACACGAGCAGTACTTC. Its translation is CASSGTAGAHEQYF. V is TRBV7-2 and J is TRBJ2-5; tentatively, D is TRBD2 (5 bases). TRBJ2-7 matches the DNA end more closely, so the J call is doubtful. The CDR3 contains 14 residues. From germline, CDR1 is SGHTA and CDR2 FQGNSA.

V usage is TRBV5-4 and J usage is TRBJ1-6; the D is unclear. Trimming took 0 bases from V and 9 from J, leaving 10 bases between them. Germline CDR1 reads SGHNT; CDR2 reads YYREEE (reference sequence). The CDR3 extends over 14 amino acids. For the CDR3, the DNA is TGTGCCAGCAGCTTGGTTGATCTTAGTTCACCCCTCCACTTT. Protein: CASSLVDLSSPLHF. Based on the CDR3 plus reference TRBV5-4 and TRBJ1-6, the full variable domain is ETGVTQSPTHLIKTRGQQVTLRCSSQSGHNTVSWYQQALGQGPQFIFQYYREEENGRGNFPPRFSGLQFPNYSSELNVNALELDDSALYLCASSLVDLSSPLHFGNGTRLTVT.

The chain uses TRBV20-1 and TRBJ2-7; D unclear. CDR3 length: 13 amino acids. Germline CDR1 reads DFQATT; CDR2 reads SNEGSKA (reference sequence). Trimming stripped 6 bases from V and 2 bases from J, with 14 bases between. CDR3 in DNA: TGCAGTGCCTTAATATTAGGGACCTACGAGCAGTACTTC. Its translation: CSALILGTYEQYF.

The chain joins TRBV7-8 to TRBJ2-7, with D tentatively TRBD2 (5 bases). The CDR3 has 15 amino acids. Trimming left V 2 bases short and J 6 bases short, with 17 bases between. Per germline, CDR1 SGHVS and CDR2 FQNEAQ. CDR3 sequence: CASSLLRGSWSEQYF. DNA of the CDR3: TGTGCCAGCAGCTTACTGCGTGGGAGTTGGTCCGAGCAGTACTTC.

This clonotype was counted only a few times. The chain has TRBV2 and TRBJ2-5; D unresolved. Germline V lookup: CDR1 SNHLY, CDR2 FYNNEI. The CDR3 length is 15 residues. With 0 bases removed from V and 5 bases from J, the gap between germline ends came to 13 bases. This CDR3 reads CASSEAALASETQYF. The CDR3 DNA sequence: TGTGCCAGCAGTGAAGCCGCCTTAGCATCGGAGACCCAGTACTTC.

V usage is TRBV6-2 or TRBV6-3 and J usage is TRBJ2-7, with a tentative D call TRBD1 (5 bases). This CDR3 has 13 amino acids. V was shortened by 0 bases and J by 2 bases, with 5 bases between the two germline ends. Germline V gives CDR1 MNHEY, CDR2 SVGEGT. CDR3 DNA sequence: TGTGCCAGCAGTTACTCGACAGCCTACGAGCAGTACTTC. Its translation is CASSYSTAYEQYF.

A remark on this clonotype: The CDR3 ends on some other residue instead of the conserved phenylalanine or tryptophan, so this is likely a read error. The chain links TRBV20-1 to TRBJ2-5; weak D call: TRBD2 (5 bases). V lost 7 bases and J 3 bases, leaving 12 bases between the germline ends. The CDR3 totals 12 residues. Germline values: CDR1 DFQATT, CDR2 SNEGSKA (reference sequence). The CDR3 DNA reads as TGCAGTGTGCGACTAATAAAAGAGACCCAGTACCTC. It specifies CSVRLIKETQYL.

This clonotype occurred a few times. This chain joins TRBV7-9 and TRBJ1-4; D uncertain. The V gene lost 1 base and the J gene lost 5 bases, with 14 bases spanning the gap. The CDR3 is made up of 16 amino acids. Per germline, CDR1 SEHNR and CDR2 FQNEAQ (reference sequence). The CDR3: CASSLGVISSNEKLFF. In nucleotides, the CDR3 is TGTGCCAGCAGCTTAGGGGTCATCAGCTCCAATGAAAAACTGTTTTTT.

There are a few counts of this clonotype. V usage is TRBV7-2 and J usage is TRBJ1-2; possible D gene TRBD1, 6 bases. Germline-derived CDR1 and CDR2 are SGHTA and FQGNSA. V was cut by 5 bases and J by 3 bases, with 13 bases left in between. The CDR3 covers 14 residues. CDR3 region: CASSLGGGHYGYTF. In DNA form, the CDR3 reads TGTGCCAGCAGCCTAGGGGGGGGACACTATGGCTACACCTTC.

This clonotype has just a few counts. The V call is TRBV6-4, the J call TRBJ2-5; no clear D gene. In germline, CDR1 is MRHNA, CDR2 SNTAGT. With 5 bases removed from V and 2 bases from J, the gap between germline ends came to 15 bases. The CDR3 length is 15 residues. In DNA form, the CDR3 reads TGTGCCAGCAGTCCCCATAGAAGTGGTCAAGAGACCCAGTACTTC. Translation gives CASSPHRSGQETQYF.

This clonotype occurred a few times. For the CDR3, the DNA is TGCGCCAGCAGCCAAGATAAGAGGAACTCCTATGGCTACACCTTC. Translation gives CASSQDKRNSYGYTF. The chain employs TRBV4-3 and TRBJ1-2, with D uncertain. The CDR3 is 15 amino acids. Germline V lookup: CDR1 LGHNA, CDR2 YSLEER. The V and J ends lost 0 bases and 4 bases respectively, with 12 bases between them.

This clonotype has more than one count but fewer than ten. The chain joins TRBV3-1 to TRBJ2-3, with 7 positions matching TRBD2. Germline-derived CDR1 and CDR2 are LGHDT and YNNKEL (reference sequence). CDR3 length: 15 residues. The V segment lost 1 base and the J segment 4 bases; nucleotides outside the gene matches: 5. The CDR3: CASSQGLAASDTQYF. DNA for the CDR3: TGTGCCAGCAGCCAAGGTCTAGCGGCCTCAGATACGCAGTATTTT.

V is TRBV7-3 and J is TRBJ2-6; a weak D match, TRBD2 (5 bases). The V gene lost 4 bases and the J gene lost 2 bases, with 15 bases spanning the gap. CDR1 SGHTA and CDR2 FQGTGA come from the germline V gene. This CDR3 has 17 residues. The CDR3, as DNA: TGTGCCAGCAGCTCTCAGGCTGCGGGTGCTGGGGCCAACGTCCTGACTTTC. It encodes CASSSQAAGAGANVLTF.

The CDR3 DNA is TGTGCCACCAGCAAAAGGACCGGGGAGCTGTTTTTT. Translated: CATSKRTGELFF. The rearrangement uses TRBV15 and TRBJ2-2; D gene uncertain. Germline values: CDR1 LNHNV, CDR2 YYDKDF (reference sequence). The CDR3 is made up of 12 amino acids. V lost 4 bases and J lost 5, with 5 bases in between.

The chain has TRBV28 and TRBJ1-4, with a weak D call TRBD1 (6 bases). The CDR3 sequence is 15 residues long. The germline CDR1 and CDR2 sequences are MDHEN and SYDVKM. Trimming took off 5 bases at V and 4 bases at J, with 14 bases between the two ends. CDR3 in DNA: TGTGCCAGCAGTCCCCGACAGGAACTTAATGAAAAACTGTTTTTT. This sequence encodes CASSPRQELNEKLFF.

This clonotype was detected only a few times. The V and J genes are TRBV7-2 and TRBJ2-1; D not resolved. CDR1 SGHTA and CDR2 FQGNSA come from the germline V gene. The V and J ends lost 5 bases and 8 bases respectively, with 19 bases between them. The CDR3 has 15 amino acids. The CDR3 nucleotides read TGTGCCAGCAGCCGCCAAATCTCCGTTTTGGATGAGCAGTTCTTC. Protein sequence: CASSRQISVLDEQFF.

In its sample, this clonotype was seen a few times. The genes are TRBV18 and TRBJ2-7, with TRBD2 as a possible D gene (6 bases). Germline-derived CDR1 and CDR2 are KGHSH and LQKENI. The length of the CDR3 is 16 residues. V was cut by 4 bases and J by 3 bases, with 19 bases left in between. The CDR3: CASSLLGGWENYEQYF. CDR3 sequence (DNA): TGTGCCAGCTCACTACTGGGGGGATGGGAGAACTACGAGCAGTACTTC. Full variable domain (missing parts from reference TRBV18 and TRBJ2-7): NAGVMQNPRHLVRRRGQEARLRCSPMKGHSHVYWYRQLPEEGLKFMVYLQKENIIDESGMPKERFSAEFPKEGPSILRIQQVVRGDSAAYFCASSLLGGWENYEQYFGPGTRLTVT.

Comments on this clonotype: One end of the junction fails to match germline, which may point to a read error. CDR3 region: CACSLAAVGNQPQHF. As DNA, the CDR3 is TGTGCCTGCAGCTTAGCCGCCGTGGGCAATCAGCCCCAGCATTTT. The chain is built from TRBV7-9 and TRBJ1-5; D not certain. The CDR3 is 15 residues long. CDR1 SEHNR and CDR2 FQNEAQ come from the germline V gene (reference sequence).

This clonotype was observed once. This chain connects TRBV29-1 to TRBJ2-3, with D perhaps TRBD2 (5 bases). This CDR3 spans 14 amino acids. V lost 2 bases and J 9 bases, leaving 18 bases between the germline ends. In germline, CDR1 is SQVTM, CDR2 ANQGSEA. The CDR3 DNA reads TGCAGCGTTGAAAAAGGGCGGACTTACGGGACGCAGTATTTT. Amino acids: CSVEKGRTYGTQYF.

This clonotype came up a few times. The junction and the germline gene differ at one end; a read error may be behind it. This sequence joins TRBV4-3 and TRBJ2-5; D is perhaps TRBD1 (7 bases). Germline CDR1 reads LGHNA; CDR2 reads YSLEER. The CDR3 sequence is 13 residues long. DNA of the CDR3: TGCGCCAGCAGCCAAGATGGCAGGGGGGACCGGTTCTTC. It is translated as CASSQDGRGDRFF.

In this sample, this clonotype turned up a few times. In nucleotides, the CDR3 is TGTGCCAGCAGCTTAGGGTTGGGACAGCCCTACAATGAGCAGTTCTTC. Translating gives CASSLGLGQPYNEQFF. V usage is TRBV11-2 and J usage is TRBJ2-1, with 7 bases lining up with TRBD1. This CDR3 comprises 16 residues. CDR1 is SGHAT, CDR2 FQNNGV, per germline. Unmatched junction bases numbered 5, after V lost 1 base and J lost 2 bases.